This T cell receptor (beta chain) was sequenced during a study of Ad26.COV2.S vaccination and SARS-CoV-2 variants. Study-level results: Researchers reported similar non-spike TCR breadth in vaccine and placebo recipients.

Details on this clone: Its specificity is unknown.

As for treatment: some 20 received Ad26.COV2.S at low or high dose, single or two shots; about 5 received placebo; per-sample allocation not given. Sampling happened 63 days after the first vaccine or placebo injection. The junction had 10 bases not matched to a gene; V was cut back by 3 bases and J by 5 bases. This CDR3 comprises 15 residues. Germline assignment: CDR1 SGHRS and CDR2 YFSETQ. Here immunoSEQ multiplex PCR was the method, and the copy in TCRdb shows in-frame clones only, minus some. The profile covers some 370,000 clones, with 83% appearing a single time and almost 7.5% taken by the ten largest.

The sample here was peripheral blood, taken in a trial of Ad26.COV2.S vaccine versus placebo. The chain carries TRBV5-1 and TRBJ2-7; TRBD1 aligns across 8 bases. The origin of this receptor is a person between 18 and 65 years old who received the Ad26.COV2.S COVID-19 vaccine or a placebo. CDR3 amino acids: CASSWGWTGNDEQYF. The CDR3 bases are TGCGCCAGCAGCTGGGGGTGGACAGGGAACGACGAGCAGTACTTC.